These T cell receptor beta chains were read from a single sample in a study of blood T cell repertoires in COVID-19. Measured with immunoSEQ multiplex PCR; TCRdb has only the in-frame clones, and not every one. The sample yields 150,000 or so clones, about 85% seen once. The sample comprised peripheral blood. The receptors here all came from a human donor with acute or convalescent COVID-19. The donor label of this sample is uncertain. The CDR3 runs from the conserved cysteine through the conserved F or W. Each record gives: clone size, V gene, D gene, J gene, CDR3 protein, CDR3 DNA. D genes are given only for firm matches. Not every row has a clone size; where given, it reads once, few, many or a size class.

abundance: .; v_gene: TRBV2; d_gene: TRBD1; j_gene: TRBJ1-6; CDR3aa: CASRGQASPLHF; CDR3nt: TGTGCCAGCAGAGGACAGGCCTCACCCCTCCACTTT
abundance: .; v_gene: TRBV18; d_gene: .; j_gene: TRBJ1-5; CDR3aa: CASSQKESNQPQHF; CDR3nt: TGTGCCAGCTCACAAAAGGAGAGCAATCAGCCCCAGCATTTT
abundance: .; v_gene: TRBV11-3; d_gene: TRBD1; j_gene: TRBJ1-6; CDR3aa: CASSPSDRGLSYNSPLHF; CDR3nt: TGTGCCAGCAGTCCCTCCGACAGGGGGCTATCCTATAATTCACCCCTCCACTTT
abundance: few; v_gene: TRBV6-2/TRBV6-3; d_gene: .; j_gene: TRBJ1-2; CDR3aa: CASSYGGTVLYGYTF; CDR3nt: TGTGCCAGCAGTTACGGCGGGACGGTCCTATATGGCTACACCTTC
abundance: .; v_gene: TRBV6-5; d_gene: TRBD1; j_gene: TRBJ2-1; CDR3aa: CASSYYGQDNEQFF; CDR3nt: TGTGCCAGCAGTTATTACGGACAGGACAATGAGCAGTTCTTC
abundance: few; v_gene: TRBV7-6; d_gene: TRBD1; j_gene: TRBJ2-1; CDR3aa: CASIGTGALNNEQFF; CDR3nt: TGTGCCAGCATCGGGACAGGGGCTTTGAATAATGAGCAGTTCTTC
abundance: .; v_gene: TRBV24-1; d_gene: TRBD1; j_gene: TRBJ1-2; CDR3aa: CATSDGDRRANYGYTF; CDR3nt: TGTGCCACCAGTGACGGGGACAGGAGAGCTAACTATGGCTACACCTTC
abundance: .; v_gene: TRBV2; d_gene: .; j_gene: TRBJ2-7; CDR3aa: CASTLPRSEQYF; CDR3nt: TGTGCCAGCACGTTGCCCCGGAGCGAGCAGTACTTC
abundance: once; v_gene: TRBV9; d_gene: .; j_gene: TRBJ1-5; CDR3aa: CASSERQNNQPQHF; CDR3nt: TGTGCCAGCAGCGAGCGACAGAACAATCAGCCCCAGCATTTT
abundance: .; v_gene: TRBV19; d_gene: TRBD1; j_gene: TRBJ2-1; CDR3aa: CASSAYGQGGSNEQFF; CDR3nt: TGTGCCAGTAGTGCTTACGGACAGGGTGGATCCAATGAGCAGTTCTTC
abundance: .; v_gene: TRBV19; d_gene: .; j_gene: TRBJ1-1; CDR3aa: CASSIRRGGGEAFF; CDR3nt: TGTGCCAGTAGTATACGGAGGGGTGGGGGAGAAGCTTTCTTT
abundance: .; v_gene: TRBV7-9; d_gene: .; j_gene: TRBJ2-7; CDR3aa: CASSFSSYEQYF; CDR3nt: TGTGCCAGCAGCTTCAGCTCCTACGAGCAGTACTTC
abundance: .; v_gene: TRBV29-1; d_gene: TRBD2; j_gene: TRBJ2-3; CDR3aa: CSVVWWLAASTDTQYF; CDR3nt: TGCAGCGTTGTTTGGTGGCTAGCGGCTAGCACAGATACGCAGTATTTT
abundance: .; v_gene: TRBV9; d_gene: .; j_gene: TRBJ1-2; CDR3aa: CASSVAGDSSDMGGYTF; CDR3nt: TGTGCCAGCAGCGTAGCGGGGGACTCGTCGGATATGGGTGGCTACACCTTC
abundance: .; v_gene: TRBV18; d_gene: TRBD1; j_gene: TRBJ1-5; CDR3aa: CASSSDRGNQPQHF; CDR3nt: TGTGCCAGCTCGTCAGACAGGGGCAATCAGCCCCAGCATTTT
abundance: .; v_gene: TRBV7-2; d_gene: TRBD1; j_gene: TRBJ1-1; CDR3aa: CASSPHRGNTEAFF; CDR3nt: TGTGCCAGCAGCCCGCACAGGGGAAATACTGAAGCTTTCTTT
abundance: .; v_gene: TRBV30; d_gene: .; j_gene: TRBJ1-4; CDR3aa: CAWSRGRTNEKLFF; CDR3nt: TGTGCCTGGAGTCGGGGTCGCACAAATGAAAAACTGTTTTTT
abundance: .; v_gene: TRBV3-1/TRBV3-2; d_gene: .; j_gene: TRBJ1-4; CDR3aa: CASSLGFATNEKLFF; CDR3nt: TGTGCCAGCAGCCTCGGTTTTGCAACTAATGAAAAACTGTTTTTT
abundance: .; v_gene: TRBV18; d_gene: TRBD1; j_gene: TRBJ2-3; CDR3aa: CASSLRQGASTDTQYF; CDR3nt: TGTGCCAGCTCCCTTAGACAGGGGGCTAGCACAGATACGCAGTATTTT
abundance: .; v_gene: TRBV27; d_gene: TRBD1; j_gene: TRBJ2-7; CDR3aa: CASSSYRGPTYEQYF; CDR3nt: TGTGCCAGCAGTTCCTACAGGGGACCGACCTACGAGCAGTACTTC
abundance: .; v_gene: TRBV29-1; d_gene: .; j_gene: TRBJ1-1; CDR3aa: CSVAGSNRAFF; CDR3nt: TGCAGCGTTGCAGGATCCAATAGAGCTTTCTTT
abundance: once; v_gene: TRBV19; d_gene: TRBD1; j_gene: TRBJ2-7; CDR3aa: CASSAQGAGSYEQYF; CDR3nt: TGTGCCAGTAGTGCGCAGGGGGCAGGATCCTACGAGCAGTACTTC
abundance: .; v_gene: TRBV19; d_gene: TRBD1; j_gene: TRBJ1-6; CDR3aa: CASSQVGQGTSPLHF; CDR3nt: TGTGCCAGTAGCCAGGTCGGACAGGGGACATCACCCCTCCACTTT
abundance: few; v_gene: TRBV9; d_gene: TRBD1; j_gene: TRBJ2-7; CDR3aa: CASSVGGQGSYEQYF; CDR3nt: TGTGCCAGCAGCGTGGGGGGACAGGGCTCCTACGAGCAGTACTTC
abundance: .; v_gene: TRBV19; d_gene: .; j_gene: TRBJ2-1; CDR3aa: CASSIVGGGHNEQFF; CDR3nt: TGTGCCAGTAGTATAGTAGGGGGGGGCCACAATGAGCAGTTCTTC
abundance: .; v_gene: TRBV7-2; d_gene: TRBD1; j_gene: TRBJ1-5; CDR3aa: CASSFSGQGDNQPQHF; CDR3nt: TGTGCCAGCAGCTTTTCGGGACAGGGGGACAATCAGCCCCAGCATTTT
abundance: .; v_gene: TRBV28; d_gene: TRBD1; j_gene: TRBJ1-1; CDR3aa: CASSTPGQGRTEAFF; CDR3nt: TGTGCCAGCAGCACACCCGGACAGGGAAGGACTGAAGCTTTCTTT
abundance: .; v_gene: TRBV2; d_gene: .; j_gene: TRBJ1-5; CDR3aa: CASSEGRVQGQPQHF; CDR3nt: TGTGCCAGCAGTGAAGGCAGGGTCCAGGGTCAGCCCCAGCATTTT
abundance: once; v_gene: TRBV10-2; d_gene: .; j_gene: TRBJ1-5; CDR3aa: CASSELGGSNQPQHF; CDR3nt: TGCGCCAGCAGTGAACTAGGAGGGAGCAATCAGCCCCAGCATTTT
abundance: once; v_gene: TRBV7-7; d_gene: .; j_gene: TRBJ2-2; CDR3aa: CASSPSGGRAGELFF; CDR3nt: TGTGCCAGCAGCCCGTCCGGGGGTCGGGCCGGGGAGCTGTTTTTT
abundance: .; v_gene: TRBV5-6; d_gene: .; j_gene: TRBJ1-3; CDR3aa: CASSLDSVNENTIYF; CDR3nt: TGTGCCAGCAGCTTGGACAGTGTTAATGAAAACACCATATATTTT
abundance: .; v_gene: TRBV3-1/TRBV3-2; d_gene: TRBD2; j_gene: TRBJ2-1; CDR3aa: CASSQEGLAGGRVDNEQFF; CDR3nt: TGTGCCAGCAGCCAAGAGGGACTAGCGGGGGGGAGAGTGGACAATGAGCAGTTCTTC
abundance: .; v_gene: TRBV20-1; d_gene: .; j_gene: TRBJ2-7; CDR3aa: CSASRTATYEQYF; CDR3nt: TGCAGTGCTAGTCGCACTGCCACCTACGAGCAGTACTTC
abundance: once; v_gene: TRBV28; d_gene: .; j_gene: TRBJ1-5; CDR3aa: CASSTAAGGNQPQHF; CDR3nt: TGTGCCAGCAGTACCGCGGCAGGGGGCAATCAGCCCCAGCATTTT
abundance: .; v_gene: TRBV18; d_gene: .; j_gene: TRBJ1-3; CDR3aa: CASSPGGTGNTIYF; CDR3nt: TGTGCCAGCTCACCAGGGGGGACGGGAAACACCATATATTTT
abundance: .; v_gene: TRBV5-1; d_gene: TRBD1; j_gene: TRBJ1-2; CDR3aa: CASSLVPGTGGLDGYTF; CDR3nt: TGCGCCAGCAGCTTGGTTCCCGGGACAGGGGGATTGGATGGCTACACCTTC
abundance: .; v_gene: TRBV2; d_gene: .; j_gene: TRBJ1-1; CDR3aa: CASNWGGTRKEAFF; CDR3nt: TGTGCCAGCAATTGGGGAGGGACCCGAAAAGAAGCTTTCTTT
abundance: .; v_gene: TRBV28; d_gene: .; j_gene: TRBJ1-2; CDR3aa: CATRRGRGIYGYTF; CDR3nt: TGTGCCACCAGAAGGGGACGCGGGATCTATGGCTACACCTTC
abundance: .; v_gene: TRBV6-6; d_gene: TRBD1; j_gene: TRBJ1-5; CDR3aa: CASSPSGQRFSNQPQHF; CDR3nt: TGTGCCAGCAGTCCCTCGGGACAGCGCTTTAGCAATCAGCCCCAGCATTTT
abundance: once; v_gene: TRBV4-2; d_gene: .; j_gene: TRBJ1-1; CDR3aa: CASSQDLTGLMNTEAFF; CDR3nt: TGTGCCAGCAGCCAAGATCTTACAGGCCTTATGAACACTGAAGCTTTCTTT
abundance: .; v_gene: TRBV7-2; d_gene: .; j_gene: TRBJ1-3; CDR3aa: CASSLTGRGSGSGNTIYF; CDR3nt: TGTGCCAGCAGCTTAACCGGTCGAGGATCTGGCTCTGGAAACACCATATATTTT
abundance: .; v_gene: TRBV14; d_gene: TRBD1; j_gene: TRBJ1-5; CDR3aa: CATNTSRDRGQNQPQHF; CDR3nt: TGTGCCACCAACACGAGCCGGGACAGGGGGCAAAATCAGCCCCAGCATTTT
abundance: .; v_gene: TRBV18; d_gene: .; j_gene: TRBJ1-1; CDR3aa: CASSPFLQGRDTEAFF; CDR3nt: TGTGCCAGCTCACCATTTCTTCAGGGTCGGGACACTGAAGCTTTCTTT
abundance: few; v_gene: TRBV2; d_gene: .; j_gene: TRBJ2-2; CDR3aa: CASSVAVANTGELFF; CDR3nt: TGTGCCAGCAGTGTCGCGGTTGCGAACACCGGGGAGCTGTTTTTT
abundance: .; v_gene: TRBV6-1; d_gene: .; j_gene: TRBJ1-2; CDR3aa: CASSEAGAGYGYTF; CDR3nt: TGTGCCAGCAGTGAAGCGGGGGCCGGATATGGCTACACCTTC
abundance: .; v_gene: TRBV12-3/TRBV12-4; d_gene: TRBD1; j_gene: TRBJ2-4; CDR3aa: CASSPGQGNQYF; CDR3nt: TGTGCCAGCAGTCCGGGACAGGGGAATCAGTACTTC
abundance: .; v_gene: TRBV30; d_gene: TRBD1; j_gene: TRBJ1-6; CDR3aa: CAWSGQRNSPLHF; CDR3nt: TGTGCCTGGTCGGGACAGCGGAATTCACCCCTCCACTTT
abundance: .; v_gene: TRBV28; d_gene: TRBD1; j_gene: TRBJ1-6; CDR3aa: CASSFPGQGTLRYNSPLHF; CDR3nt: TGTGCCAGCAGTTTCCCGGGACAGGGGACCCTACGGTATAATTCACCCCTCCACTTT
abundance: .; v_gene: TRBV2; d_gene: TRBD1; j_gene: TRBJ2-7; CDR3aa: CASSEGGTGNYEQYF; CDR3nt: TGTGCCAGCAGTGAAGGGGGGACAGGGAACTACGAGCAGTACTTC
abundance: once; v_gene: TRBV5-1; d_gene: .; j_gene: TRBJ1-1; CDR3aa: CASSLFQTMNTEAFF; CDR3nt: TGCGCCAGCAGCTTGTTTCAGACAATGAACACTGAAGCTTTCTTT
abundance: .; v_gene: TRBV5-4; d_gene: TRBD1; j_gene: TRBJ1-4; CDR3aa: CASSLGTGPFEKLFF; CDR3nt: TGTGCCAGCAGCTTGGGGACAGGTCCTTTTGAAAAACTGTTTTTT
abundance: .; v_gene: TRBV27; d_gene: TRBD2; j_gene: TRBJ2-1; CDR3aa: CASMASGGPREQFF; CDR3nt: TGTGCCAGCATGGCTAGCGGGGGGCCACGCGAGCAGTTCTTC
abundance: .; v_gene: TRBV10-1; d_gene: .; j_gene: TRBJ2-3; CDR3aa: CASSRGADTQYF; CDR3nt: TGCGCCAGTAGTCGGGGAGCAGATACGCAGTATTTT
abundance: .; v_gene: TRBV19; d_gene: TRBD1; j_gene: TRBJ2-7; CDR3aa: CASRQGASEQYF; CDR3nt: TGTGCCAGTAGACAGGGGGCAAGCGAGCAGTACTTC